The 6 T cell receptor beta chains in this list originate from one sample, sequenced in a study of blood T cell repertoires in COVID-19. TCRdb keeps only in-frame clones here, not all; method: immunoSEQ multiplex PCR. Of 250,000 to 350,000 clones listed, roughly 88% are singletons. Sequencing used peripheral blood. These receptors originate from a man between 18 and 35 years old with active or convalescent COVID-19.

The V gene is TRBV27, the J gene TRBJ2-3; 11 bases align to TRBD2. CDR3 length: 16 amino acids. The germline V gene has CDR1 MNHEY and CDR2 SMNVEV (reference sequence). The V segment lost 2 bases and the J segment 4 bases; nucleotides outside the gene matches: 5. The CDR3 is CASSLISGGASDTQYF. CDR3 nucleotides: TGTGCCAGCAGTTTAATTAGCGGGGGGGCATCAGATACGCAGTATTTT.

This clone was picked up a small number of times. The chain employs TRBV9 and TRBJ2-7; D not resolved. This CDR3 has 14 amino acids. Deletions cut 4 bases from V and 0 bases from J, with 11 bases between. From germline, CDR1 is SGDLS and CDR2 YYNGEE. CDR3 DNA sequence: TGTGCCAGCAGCTCGAAATACAGCTCCTACGAGCAGTACTTC. As protein: CASSSKYSSYEQYF. The whole variable domain, filled in from reference TRBV9 and TRBJ2-7, reads DSGVTQTPKHLITATGQRVTLRCSPRSGDLSVYWYQQSLDQGLQFLIQYYNGEERAKGNILERFSAQQFPDLHSELNLSSLELGDSALYFCASSSKYSSYEQYFGPGTRLTVT.

V is TRBV12-5 and J is TRBJ2-7; 7 nucleotides agree with TRBD2. V lost 0 bases to trimming and J lost 3 bases; unmatched junction nucleotides: 5. The CDR3 totals 15 residues. CDR1 and CDR2 (germline): LGHNT, FRNRAP. Here the CDR3 reads CASGLVAGISYEQYF. CDR3 DNA: TGTGCTAGTGGTTTGGTAGCGGGGATTAGCTACGAGCAGTACTTC.

V is TRBV7-6 and J is TRBJ2-3; D is uncertain. The CDR3 sequence is 15 residues long. Germline V gene sequence: CDR1 SGHVS, CDR2 FNYEAQ. With 0 bases removed from V and 0 bases from J, the gap between germline ends came to 7 bases. CDR3 residues: CASSLAPQSTDTQYF. In DNA form, the CDR3 reads TGTGCCAGCAGCTTAGCACCACAAAGCACAGATACGCAGTATTTT.

The V gene is TRBV19, the J gene TRBJ1-4; D might be TRBD1 (5 bases). This CDR3 region has 14 residues. Trimming stripped 6 bases from V and 5 bases from J, with 13 bases between. Germline V gene data show CDR1 as LNHDA and CDR2 as SQIVND (reference sequence). The CDR3 reads CASREGRGNEKLFF. CDR3 bases: TGTGCCAGTAGGGAGGGACGGGGGAATGAAAAACTGTTTTTT.

The chain is built from TRBV20-1 and TRBJ2-3, with 9 positions matching TRBD2. V trimming: 3 bases; J trimming: 3 bases; junction bases outside the gene matches: 10. Germline loops: CDR1 DFQATT, CDR2 SNEGSKA (reference sequence). The CDR3 runs 16 residues. CDR3 sequence reads: CSASAVSSGATDTQYF. For the CDR3, the DNA is TGCAGTGCTAGTGCCGTTTCTAGCGGGGCTACAGATACGCAGTATTTT.